A single sample gave rise to the 3 T cell receptor beta chains below, sequenced in a study of cytomegalovirus exposure and HLA in healthy donors (dated by TCRdb to 2016 to 2017). Library creation used the immunoSEQ multiplex PCR assay. For the multiplex PCR, a mixture combining 60 forward primers for TCR Vbeta segments and 13 reverse primers for TCR Jbeta segments was used. Drawn from immuneACCESS, this table holds only the in-frame rearrangements with V and J called that TCRdb kept. Clones are partly lost; checked studies trace under half to an unresolved V gene and leave the rest unexplained. The sample data list about 150,000 clones, and approximately 79% of these were observed just once. The top ten clonotypes cover just under 6.5% of the sample. Source material: PBMCs. These receptors originate from a man aged 50-60 years in good health and CMV-seropositive.

Only a few counts were recorded for this clone. This chain connects TRBV28 to TRBJ2-3; possibly TRBD2 for D (6 bases). Germline-derived CDR1 and CDR2 are MDHEN and SYDVKM. The ends were cut back, 7 bases at V and 1 base at J, with 15 bases in the middle. The CDR3 is 15 amino acids. CDR3 in amino acids: CASNMGGLGTDTQYF. The CDR3 DNA is TGTGCCAGCAACATGGGGGGTTTGGGCACAGATACGCAGTATTTT.

The chain employs TRBV6-5 and TRBJ1-3; D gene uncertain. The germline V gene encodes CDR1 MNHEY and CDR2 SVGAGI. V lost 0 bases to trimming and J lost 0 bases, with 6 bases between them. The CDR3 consists of 15 residues. This CDR3 reads CASSYSRISGNTIYF. The CDR3 DNA reads TGTGCCAGCAGTTACTCCCGTATCTCTGGAAACACCATATATTTT.

This chain links TRBV5-1 with TRBJ1-2; TRBD1 aligns across 7 bases. The CDR3 is 14 residues long. The junction had 4 bases not matched to a gene; V was cut back by 1 base and J by 4 bases. Germline V gives CDR1 SGHRS, CDR2 YFSETQ. The CDR3 DNA is TGCGCCAGCAGCTTGCAGGGGGAGGTCTATGGCTACACCTTC. This translates into CASSLQGEVYGYTF.